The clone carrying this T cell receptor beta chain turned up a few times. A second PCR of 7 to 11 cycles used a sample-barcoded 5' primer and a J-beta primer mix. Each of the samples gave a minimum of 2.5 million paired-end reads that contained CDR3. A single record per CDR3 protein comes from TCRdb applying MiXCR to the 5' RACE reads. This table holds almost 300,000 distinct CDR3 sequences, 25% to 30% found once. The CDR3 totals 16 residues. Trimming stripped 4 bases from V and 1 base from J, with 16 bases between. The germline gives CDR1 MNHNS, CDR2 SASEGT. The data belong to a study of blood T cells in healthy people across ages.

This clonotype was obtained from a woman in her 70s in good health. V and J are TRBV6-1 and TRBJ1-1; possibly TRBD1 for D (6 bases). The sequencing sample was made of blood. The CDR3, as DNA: TGTGCCAGCAGTGCAACCTATGGACAGAGGAACACTGAAGCTTTCTTT. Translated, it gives CASSATYGQRNTEAFF.